This entry lists 18 T cell receptor beta chains sequenced from one sample in a study of CD8+CD57+ T cells in acquired aplastic anemia. Profiling that covered TCR beta VDJ and CDR3 relied on genomic DNA as its template. TCRdb reprocessed the reads via MiXCR and lists one record per CDR3 protein. In the table there are roughly 200,000 distinct CDR3 sequences, about 60% of which are singletons. Only patients with CD8+CD57+ cell expansion on flow cytometry were chosen for sequencing. Sequenced input: sorted CD4+, CD8+, or CD8+CD57+ T cells (not recorded which) from PBMCs. Source of these receptors: a human donor with aplastic anemia.

This sequence joins TRBV27 and TRBJ1-1; D is unclear. V was cut by 5 bases and J by 1 base, with 8 bases left in between. The length of the CDR3 is 13 residues. Germline V gene sequence: CDR1 MNHEY, CDR2 SMNVEV (reference sequence). CDR3 protein: CASSPNKNTEAFF. The CDR3 DNA sequence: TGTGCCAGCAGTCCTAACAAGAACACTGAAGCTTTCTTT.

This clonotype was counted between two and nine times. This sequence joins TRBV20-1 and TRBJ2-7, with 7 bases matching TRBD1. The CDR3 sequence is 13 residues long. Trimming took 6 bases from V and 2 from J; bases not matched to a gene: 7. Germline V gives CDR1 DFQATT, CDR2 SNEGSKA (reference sequence). The CDR3 reads CSAGDSGTYEQYF. The CDR3 nucleotides are TGCAGTGCAGGGGACAGTGGGACCTACGAGCAGTACTTC.

V and J are TRBV9 and TRBJ1-1; TRBD1 matches at 8 bases. V shed 5 bases, J shed 3 bases, and the junction held 6 bases outside the gene matches. The CDR3 sequence is 14 residues long. The V gene's germline CDR1 is SGDLS and CDR2 YYNGEE. DNA of the CDR3: TGTGCCAGCAGTCAGGGGGCGGGAGACACTGAAGCTTTCTTT. Protein product: CASSQGAGDTEAFF.

Notes on this clonotype: The CDR3 ends on some other residue instead of the conserved phenylalanine or tryptophan, so this is likely a read error. This chain connects TRBV7-9 to TRBJ1-1; tentative D call: TRBD1 (5 bases). Germline CDR1 is SEHNR and CDR2 is FQNEAQ (reference sequence). CDR3 size: 14 residues. CDR3: CASSLGRVVTEAFL. CDR3 nucleotide sequence: TGTGCAAGCAGCTTAGGCAGGGTGGTCACTGAAGCTTTCTTA.

The chain couples TRBV5-1 to TRBJ1-1; a weak D match, TRBD1 (6 bases). V lost 0 bases and J 4 bases, leaving 13 bases between the germline ends. CDR1 is SGHRS, CDR2 YFSETQ, per germline. This CDR3 has 15 amino acids. CDR3 sequence: CASSLAGRGGTEAFF. CDR3 DNA: TGCGCCAGCAGCTTGGCAGGCAGGGGAGGCACTGAAGCTTTCTTT.

The gene calls are TRBV7-9 and TRBJ1-5; the D gene is possibly TRBD1 (5 bases). In germline, CDR1 is SEHNR, CDR2 FQNEAQ (reference sequence). V shed 5 bases and J shed 3 bases, with 23 bases lying between them. The CDR3 consists of 18 residues. The CDR3 reads CASSAGLAGGVFNQPQHF. For the CDR3, the DNA is TGTGCCAGCAGCGCAGGACTAGCGGGGGGGGTATTCAATCAGCCCCAGCATTTT.

Worth noting for this clonotype: A much larger clone differs by one base, so this may be a read error. V gene TRBV12-3 or TRBV12-4 combines with J gene TRBJ2-6; a possible D gene is TRBD2 (5 bases). CDR3 size: 16 residues. CDR3 protein: CAGSPSWVSGANVLTF. DNA for the CDR3: TGTGCCGGCAGTCCTAGCTGGGTCTCTGGGGCCAACGTCCTGACTTTC.

This clonotype was counted only a few times. This chain uses TRBV10-2 with TRBJ2-7, with TRBD2 identical over 11 bases. CDR1 is WSHSY, CDR2 SAAADI, per germline. The CDR3 is 14 amino acids. V lost 6 bases to trimming and J lost 2 bases; unmatched junction nucleotides: 3. The CDR3 DNA follows: TGCGCCAGCAGCGGGACTAGCGGTGCCTACGAGCAGTACTTC. Its protein is CASSGTSGAYEQYF.

This sequence joins TRBV24-1 and TRBJ1-6; TRBD1 might be the D (5 bases). The CDR3 extends over 14 amino acids. Trimming pared 5 bases from V and 7 bases from J, leaving 11 bases between. Germline CDR1 reads KGHDR; CDR2 reads SFDVKD. The DNA for the CDR3 is TGTGCCACCAGTGGGACCGGGACGAATTCACCCCTCCACTTT. As protein: CATSGTGTNSPLHF.

V gene TRBV4-2 combines with J gene TRBJ1-1; the D gene is possibly TRBD1 (6 bases). The CDR3 extends over 12 amino acids. V was shortened by 1 base and J by 11 bases, with 11 bases between the two germline ends. Germline values: CDR1 LGHNA, CDR2 YNFKEQ. CDR3 sequence: CASSQGAGDAFF. The CDR3 DNA is TGTGCCAGCAGCCAAGGGGCAGGGGACGCTTTCTTT.

On this clonotype: Since no conserved phenylalanine or tryptophan closes the CDR3, a read error is the likely cause. This chain joins TRBV7-6 and TRBJ2-3; possibly TRBD2 for D (5 bases). V was trimmed by 5 bases and J by 2 bases, leaving 11 bases between them. This CDR3 is 14 amino acids long. CDR1 is SGHVS and CDR2 is FNYEAQ in the germline V gene. The CDR3 sequence is CASSVNGVTDTQYI. CDR3 DNA sequence: TGTGCCAGCAGCGTTAACGGGGTCACAGATACGCAGTATATT.

The chain links TRBV7-2 to TRBJ2-7; TRBD2 aligns across 10 bases. Germline V CDR1 and CDR2: SGHTA, FQGNSA. This CDR3 has 15 residues. V shed 1 base, J shed 2 bases, and the junction held 2 bases outside the gene matches. The CDR3 loop reads CASSLGSGRAYEQYF. CDR3 DNA sequence: TGTGCCAGCAGCTTAGGAAGCGGGAGGGCCTACGAGCAGTACTTC.

This chain joins TRBV29-1 and TRBJ2-6, with 8 bases that match TRBD2. Germline V lookup: CDR1 SQVTM, CDR2 ANQGSEA. This CDR3 comprises 20 residues. V lost 6 bases to trimming and J lost 0 bases; unmatched junction nucleotides: 19. CDR3 loop: CSVPAGEMRGAFSGANVLTF. The CDR3 DNA reads as TGCAGCGTCCCAGCAGGGGAGATGCGGGGGGCCTTCTCTGGGGCCAACGTCCTGACTTTC.

V and J are TRBV11-2 and TRBJ1-2; maybe TRBD1 (6 bases). V lost 4 bases and J lost 3, with 9 bases in between. Germline V CDR1 and CDR2: SGHAT, FQNNGV. The CDR3 extends over 13 amino acids. This CDR3 is CASSSDRHYGYTF. DNA for the CDR3: TGTGCCAGCAGCTCCGACAGGCACTATGGCTACACCTTC.

With respect to this clonotype: At one boundary the junction diverges from the germline segment, which might be a read error. This chain joins TRBV20-1 and TRBJ1-5; the match to TRBD1 covers 8 bases. The CDR3 is made up of 14 amino acids. The germline V gene encodes CDR1 DFQATT and CDR2 SNEGSKA (reference sequence). CDR3 DNA sequence: TGCAGTGCTAGGGCACAGGGGGGCAATCAGCCCCAGCACTTT. It codes for CSARAQGGNQPQHF.

This clonotype has a count of ten or more. The chain carries TRBV19 and TRBJ1-2; weak D call: TRBD1 (6 bases). The CDR3 covers 14 residues. The V gene lost 3 bases and the J gene lost 4 bases, with 12 bases spanning the gap. Germline loops: CDR1 LNHDA, CDR2 SQIVND (reference sequence). The CDR3 region is CASSIHRALYGYTF. The CDR3 DNA is TGTGCCAGTAGTATTCACAGGGCCCTCTATGGCTACACCTTC.

In this sample, this clonotype turned up many times. The chain couples TRBV20-1 to TRBJ2-3; D unclear. This CDR3 region has 13 residues. Germline V gives CDR1 DFQATT, CDR2 SNEGSKA (reference sequence). V lost 4 bases and J 4 bases, leaving 12 bases between the germline ends. In DNA, the CDR3 is TGCAGTGCTACCCGTAAGCTGTCAGATACGCAGTATTTT. Translated: CSATRKLSDTQYF.

The chain combines TRBV9 with TRBJ2-7; D may correspond to TRBD1 or TRBD2 (5 bases each). V shed 0 bases and J shed 1 base, with 11 bases lying between them. The CDR3 is 15 amino acids. CDR1 is SGDLS, CDR2 YYNGEE, per germline. The CDR3 sequence: CASSVAGLRSYEQYF. The CDR3 region has the DNA TGTGCCAGCAGCGTAGCGGGGCTTCGATCCTACGAGCAGTACTTC.